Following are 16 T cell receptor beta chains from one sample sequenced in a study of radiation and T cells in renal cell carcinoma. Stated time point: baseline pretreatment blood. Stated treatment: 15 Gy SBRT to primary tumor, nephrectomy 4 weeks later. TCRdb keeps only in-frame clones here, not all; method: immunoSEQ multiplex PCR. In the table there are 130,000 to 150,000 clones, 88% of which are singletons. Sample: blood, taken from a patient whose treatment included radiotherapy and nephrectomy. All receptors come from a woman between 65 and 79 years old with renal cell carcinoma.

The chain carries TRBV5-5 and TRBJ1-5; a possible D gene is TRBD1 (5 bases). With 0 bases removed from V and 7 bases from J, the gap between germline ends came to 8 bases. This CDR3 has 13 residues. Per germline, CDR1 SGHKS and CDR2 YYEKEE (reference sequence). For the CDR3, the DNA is TGTGCCAGCAGCTTGGCTGGGGACCAGCCCCAGCATTTT. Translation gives CASSLAGDQPQHF.

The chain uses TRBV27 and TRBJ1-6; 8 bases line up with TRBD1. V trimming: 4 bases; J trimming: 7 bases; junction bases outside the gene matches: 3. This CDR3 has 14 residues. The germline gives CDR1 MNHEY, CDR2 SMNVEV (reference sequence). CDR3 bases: TGTGCCAGCAGTTGGACAGGGCAAAATTCACCCCTCCACTTT. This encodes CASSWTGQNSPLHF.

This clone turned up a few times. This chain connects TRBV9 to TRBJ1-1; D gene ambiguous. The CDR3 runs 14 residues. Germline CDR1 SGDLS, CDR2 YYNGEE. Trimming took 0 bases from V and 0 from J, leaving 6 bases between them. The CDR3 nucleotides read TGTGCCAGCAGCGTAGAGACGGTGAACACTGAAGCTTTCTTT. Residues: CASSVETVNTEAFF.

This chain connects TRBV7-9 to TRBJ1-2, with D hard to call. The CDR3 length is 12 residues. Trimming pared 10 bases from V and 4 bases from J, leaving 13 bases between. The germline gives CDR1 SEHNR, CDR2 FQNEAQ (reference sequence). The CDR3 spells CATSEISYGYTF. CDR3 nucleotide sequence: TGTGCCACCTCGGAAATAAGCTATGGCTACACCTTC.

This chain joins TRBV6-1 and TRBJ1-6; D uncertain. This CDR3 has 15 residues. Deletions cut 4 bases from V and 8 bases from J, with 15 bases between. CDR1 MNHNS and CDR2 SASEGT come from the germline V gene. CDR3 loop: CASSASGAWDSPLHF. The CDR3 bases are TGTGCCAGCAGTGCTTCGGGAGCGTGGGATTCACCCCTCCACTTT.

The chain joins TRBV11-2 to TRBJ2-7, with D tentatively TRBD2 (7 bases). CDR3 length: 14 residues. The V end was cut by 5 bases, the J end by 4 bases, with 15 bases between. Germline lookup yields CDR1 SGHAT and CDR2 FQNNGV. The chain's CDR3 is CASSTGTKGYEQYF. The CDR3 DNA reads TGTGCCAGCAGCACAGGGACTAAGGGATACGAGCAGTACTTC.

CDR3 in DNA: TGCGCCAGCAGCCCAGGACTAGCGGGGGTCGGCGGGGAGCTGTTTTTT. Its protein is CASSPGLAGVGGELFF. The J gene is TRBJ2-2, the V gene TRBV5-1; 13 bases are a match to TRBD2. The J segment lost 7 bases and the V segment lost 4 bases, leaving 7 bases of the junction unmatched. This CDR3 is built from 16 residues. Germline CDR1 and CDR2: SGHRS and YFSETQ.

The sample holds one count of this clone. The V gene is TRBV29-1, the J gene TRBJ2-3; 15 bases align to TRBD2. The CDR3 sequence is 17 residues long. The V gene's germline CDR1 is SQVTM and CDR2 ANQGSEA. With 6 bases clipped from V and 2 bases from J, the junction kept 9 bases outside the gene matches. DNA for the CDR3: TGCAGCGTGGAACCCCGGACTAGCGGGGGGGCCACAGATACGCAGTATTTT. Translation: CSVEPRTSGGATDTQYF.

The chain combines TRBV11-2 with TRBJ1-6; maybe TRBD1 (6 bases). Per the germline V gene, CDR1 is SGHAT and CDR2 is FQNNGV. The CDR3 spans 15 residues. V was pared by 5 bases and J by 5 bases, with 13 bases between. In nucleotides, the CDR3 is TGTGCCAGCAGCCCGAGGACAGCAGATAATTCACCCCTCCACTTT. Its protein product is CASSPRTADNSPLHF.

The CDR3 bases are TGTGCCAGCAGCTTATCAACTAGCGGGGAAAGTTACACCGGGGAGCTGTTTTTT. Its protein is CASSLSTSGESYTGELFF. The chain employs TRBV7-2 and TRBJ2-2, with 10 bases matching TRBD2. J was trimmed by 3 bases and V by 2 bases; bases with no gene match: 9. Germline CDR1 reads SGHTA; CDR2 reads FQGNSA. This CDR3 comprises 18 residues.

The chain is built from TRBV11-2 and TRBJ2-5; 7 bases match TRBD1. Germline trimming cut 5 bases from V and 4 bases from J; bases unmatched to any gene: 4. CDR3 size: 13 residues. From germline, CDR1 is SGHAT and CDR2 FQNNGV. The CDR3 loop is CASSRQGVETQYF. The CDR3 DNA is TGTGCCAGCAGCCGGCAGGGGGTAGAGACCCAGTACTTC.

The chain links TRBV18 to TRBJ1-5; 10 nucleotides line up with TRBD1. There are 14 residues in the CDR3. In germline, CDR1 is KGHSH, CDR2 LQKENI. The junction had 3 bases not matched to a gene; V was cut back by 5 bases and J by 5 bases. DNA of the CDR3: TGTGCCAGCTCATTCGGGACAGGGGATCAGCCCCAGCATTTT. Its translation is CASSFGTGDQPQHF. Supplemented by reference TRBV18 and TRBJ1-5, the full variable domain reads NAGVMQNPRHLVRRRGQEARLRCSPMKGHSHVYWYRQLPEEGLKFMVYLQKENIIDESGMPKERFSAEFPKEGPSILRIQQVVRGDSAAYFCASSFGTGDQPQHFGDGTRLSIL.

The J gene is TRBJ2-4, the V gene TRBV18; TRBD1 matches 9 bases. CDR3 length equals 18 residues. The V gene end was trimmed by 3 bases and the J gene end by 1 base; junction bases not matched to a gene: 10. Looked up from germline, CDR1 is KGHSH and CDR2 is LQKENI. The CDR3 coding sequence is TGTGCCAGCTCACCCCTACAGGGGGCGAGGTCCGCCAAAAACATTCAGTACTTC. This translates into CASSPLQGARSAKNIQYF.

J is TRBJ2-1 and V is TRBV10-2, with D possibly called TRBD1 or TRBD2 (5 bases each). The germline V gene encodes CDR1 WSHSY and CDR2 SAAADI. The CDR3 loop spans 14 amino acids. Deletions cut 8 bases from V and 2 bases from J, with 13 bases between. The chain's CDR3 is CASLGTLTYNEQFF. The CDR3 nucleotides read TGCGCCAGCCTTGGGACCCTTACCTACAATGAGCAGTTCTTC.

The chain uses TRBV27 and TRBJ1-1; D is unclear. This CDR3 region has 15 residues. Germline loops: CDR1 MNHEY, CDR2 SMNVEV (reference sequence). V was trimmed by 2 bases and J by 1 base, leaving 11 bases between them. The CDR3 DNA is TGTGCCAGCAGTTTACTCCAGCCGCCGAACACTGAAGCTTTCTTT. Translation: CASSLLQPPNTEAFF.

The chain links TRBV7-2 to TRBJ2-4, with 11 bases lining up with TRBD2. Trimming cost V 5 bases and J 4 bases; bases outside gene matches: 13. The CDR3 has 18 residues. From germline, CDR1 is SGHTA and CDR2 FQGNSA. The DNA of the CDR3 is TGTGCCAGCAGCCGCGATAGCGGGGGGGCGGGGCCAAAAAACATTCAGTACTTC. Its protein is CASSRDSGGAGPKNIQYF.